A single sample gave rise to the 18 T cell receptor beta chains below, sequenced in a study of OX40 agonist ivuxolimab in advanced cancers. The table came from immunoSEQ multiplex PCR; TCRdb's copy has only in-frame clones and leaves some out. Of about 73,000 clones listed, around 89% are singletons. The specimen was CD4+ or CD8+ T cells sorted from blood, collected in a trial of the OX40 agonist ivuxolimab. Source of these receptors: an adult with an advanced solid tumor such as melanoma, head and neck, liver or kidney cancer.

The rearrangement links TRBV28 to TRBJ1-2, with 12 bases aligning to TRBD1. This CDR3 is 15 amino acids long. Germline trimming cut 5 bases from V and 8 bases from J; bases unmatched to any gene: 9. Germline assignment: CDR1 MDHEN and CDR2 SYDVKM. The CDR3 reads CASSPGTGGIQGYTF. Written as DNA, the CDR3 is TGTGCCAGCAGTCCTGGGACAGGGGGCATTCAAGGCTACACCTTC.

The chain is built from TRBV5-4 and TRBJ2-2; D is possibly TRBD1 (6 bases). The ends were cut back, 4 bases at V and 8 bases at J, with 9 bases in the middle. The CDR3 length is 12 residues. Germline V CDR1 and CDR2: SGHNT, YYREEE (reference sequence). The CDR3 sequence: CASSRGQGELFF. DNA of the CDR3: TGTGCCAGCAGCCGAGGACAGGGGGAGCTGTTTTTT.

The chain uses TRBV7-9 and TRBJ1-4, with D possibly being TRBD1 (6 bases). V was cut by 3 bases and J by 7 bases, with 12 bases left in between. Looked up from germline, CDR1 is SEHNR and CDR2 is FQNEAQ (reference sequence). The length of the CDR3 is 14 residues. The chain's CDR3 is CASSFGQLSEKLFF. The CDR3 DNA reads TGTGCCAGCAGCTTCGGACAGTTAAGTGAAAAACTGTTTTTT.

The V and J genes are TRBV5-1 and TRBJ2-3; D not certain. Between the trimmed V and J ends, which lost 0 bases and 1 base, there was a span of 9 bases. This CDR3 region has 15 residues. Germline-derived CDR1 and CDR2 are SGHRS and YFSETQ. The CDR3 DNA sequence: TGCGCCAGCAGCTTGGGGGCTTACGGCACAGATACGCAGTATTTT. Translation: CASSLGAYGTDTQYF.

This sequence joins TRBV6-5 and TRBJ2-7; TRBD2 is a possible D gene (6 bases). The CDR3 runs to 14 residues. Germline CDR1 reads MNHEY; CDR2 reads SVGAGI. The V end lost 6 bases, the J end lost 6 bases, and 18 bases lay between the germline ends. The CDR3 is CASRGLFLASEQYF. The CDR3 region has the DNA TGTGCCAGCAGGGGACTCTTCCTCGCGTCCGAGCAGTACTTC.

The chain recombines TRBV9 with TRBJ2-2; 9 positions agree with TRBD1. There are 15 residues in the CDR3. Germline assignment: CDR1 SGDLS and CDR2 YYNGEE. V was clipped by 4 bases and J by 6 bases; unmatched bases: 7. The CDR3 is CASSPGGQGSGELFF. DNA of the CDR3: TGTGCCAGCAGCCCAGGAGGACAGGGGTCCGGGGAGCTGTTTTTT.

This chain connects TRBV20-1 to TRBJ2-1; unclear D gene. The V end lost 6 bases, the J end lost 12 bases, and 9 bases lay between the germline ends. Germline V gene data show CDR1 as DFQATT and CDR2 as SNEGSKA (reference sequence). The CDR3 length is 9 residues. The CDR3 protein is CSAALGQFF. The CDR3, as DNA: TGCAGTGCCGCCTTGGGGCAGTTCTTC.

V gene TRBV19 combines with J gene TRBJ1-1, with D perhaps TRBD1 (6 bases). The germline gives CDR1 LNHDA, CDR2 SQIVND (reference sequence). CDR3 length: 15 amino acids. V was pared by 2 bases and J by 0 bases, with 10 bases between. The CDR3 sequence: CASSIRQGMNTEAFF. The CDR3 DNA is TGTGCCAGTAGTATACGGCAGGGGATGAACACTGAAGCTTTCTTT.

This clone was observed a single time. The V call is TRBV7-2, the J call TRBJ2-7; 7 positions match TRBD2. Germline V lookup: CDR1 SGHTA, CDR2 FQGNSA. This CDR3 contains 14 residues. Germline trimming cut 2 bases from V and 3 bases from J; bases unmatched to any gene: 4. The DNA of the CDR3 is TGTGCCAGCAGCTTAACTAGCGATGACTACGAGCAGTACTTC. Translating it yields CASSLTSDDYEQYF.

The rearrangement links TRBV27 to TRBJ2-1, with unresolved D. In germline, CDR1 is MNHEY, CDR2 SMNVEV (reference sequence). CDR3 size: 11 residues. CDR3 loop: CAASSYNEQFF. The CDR3 coding sequence is TGTGCGGCGAGTTCCTACAATGAGCAGTTCTTC.

As concerns this clone: This CDR3 is also generated by other DNA sequences in the sample. The V gene is TRBV7-9, the J gene TRBJ1-3; no definite D call. Germline V gives CDR1 SEHNR, CDR2 FQNEAQ (reference sequence). Trimming shortened V by 0 bases and J by 0 bases, and 9 bases separated the two germline ends. The CDR3 is 16 residues long. In DNA form, the CDR3 reads TGTGCCAGCAGCTTAGCCCTAGGCAGCTCTGGAAACACCATATATTTT. Translation: CASSLALGSSGNTIYF.

The CDR3 nucleotides are TGTGCCAGCAGCTCGATAAGGGGGACAATACCGAACACTGAAGCTTTCTTT. Amino acid sequence: CASSSIRGTIPNTEAFF. The chain joins TRBV11-2 to TRBJ1-1; D may be TRBD1 (6 bases). The CDR3 consists of 17 residues. The germline V gene has CDR1 SGHAT and CDR2 FQNNGV. Trimming took off 4 bases at V and 1 base at J, with 19 bases between the two ends. Supplemented by reference TRBV11-2 and TRBJ1-1, the full variable domain reads EAGVAQSPRYKIIEKRQSVAFWCNPISGHATLYWYQQILGQGPKLLIQFQNNGVVDDSQLPKDRFSAERLKGVDSTLKIQPAKLEDSAVYLCASSSIRGTIPNTEAFFGQGTRLTVV.

This chain uses TRBV2 with TRBJ1-4; D is unclear. The germline V and J ends were trimmed by 5 bases and 7 bases, with 11 bases remaining between them. CDR1 and CDR2 from the germline V gene are SNHLY and FYNNEI. The CDR3 consists of 13 residues. In DNA form, the CDR3 reads TGTGCCAGCAGTTCGACCTCCCTTGAAAAACTGTTTTTT. Amino acids: CASSSTSLEKLFF.

The genes are TRBV5-1 and TRBJ2-1, with unresolved D. There are 13 residues in the CDR3. V was cut by 1 base and J by 5 bases, with 7 bases left in between. Germline loops: CDR1 SGHRS, CDR2 YFSETQ. This CDR3 is CASSLWVDNEQFF. CDR3 DNA: TGCGCCAGCAGCTTGTGGGTTGACAATGAGCAGTTCTTC.

This clone was found once. The chain has TRBV7-9 and TRBJ2-7; 9 bases match TRBD2. The CDR3 has 16 residues. Germline-derived CDR1 and CDR2 are SEHNR and FQNEAQ (reference sequence). Trimming took 0 bases from V and 1 from J; bases not matched to a gene: 4. The CDR3 here is CASSLASAGGSYEQYF. CDR3 sequence (DNA): TGTGCCAGCAGCTTAGCTTCCGCGGGAGGGTCCTACGAGCAGTACTTC. Supplemented by reference TRBV7-9 and TRBJ2-7, the full variable domain reads DTGVSQNPRHKITKRGQNVTFRCDPISEHNRLYWYRQTLGQGPEFLTYFQNEAQLEKSRLLSDRFSAERPKGSFSTLEIQRTEQGDSAMYLCASSLASAGGSYEQYFGPGTRLTVT.

The count of this clone is one. This chain joins TRBV30 and TRBJ1-4, with 7 bases matching TRBD1. Germline CDR1 and CDR2: GTSNPN and SVGIG (reference sequence). The CDR3 covers 14 residues. The J segment lost 7 bases and the V segment lost 3 bases, leaving 8 bases of the junction unmatched. CDR3: CAWSRAGGREKLFF. The CDR3 region has the DNA TGTGCCTGGAGCCGGGCAGGGGGACGTGAAAAACTGTTTTTT.

As DNA, the CDR3 is TGTGCCAGCAGTGATTTATTGGAAAAACTGTTTTTT. Protein product: CASSDLLEKLFF. The V call is TRBV6-1, the J call TRBJ1-4, with unresolved D. The CDR3 covers 12 residues. Per the germline V gene, CDR1 is MNHNS and CDR2 is SASEGT. V was shortened by 3 bases and J by 8 bases, with 7 bases between the two germline ends.

The genes are TRBV27 and TRBJ1-5; the D gene is possibly TRBD1 (6 bases). V gave up 4 bases and J gave up 6 bases, with 10 bases separating them. The CDR3 is 13 residues long. From germline, CDR1 is MNHEY and CDR2 SMNVEV (reference sequence). The CDR3 sequence is CASSWRGRQPQHF. CDR3 DNA sequence: TGTGCCAGCAGTTGGCGGGGGCGTCAGCCCCAGCATTTT.